What follows is one TCR beta chain and its context. The antigen remains unidentified. V lost 6 bases and J 1 base, leaving 13 bases between the germline ends. The CDR3 consists of 15 residues. The germline V gene has CDR1 ENHRY and CDR2 SYGVKD. The data are from a study of T-cell memory formation after mild COVID-19. UMIs and sample barcodes were carried by the TCR alpha and TCR beta cDNA libraries that 5'RACE produced using constant-segment primers. MiXCR, run by TCRdb on the 5' RACE reads, gives a single entry per CDR3 protein. The table includes around 370,000 distinct CDR3 sequences, roughly 21% detected once. Study-level points and caveats: SARS-CoV-2 specificity was not confirmed for second-wave clones peaking on day 37.

The V call is TRBV10-3, the J call TRBJ2-1; D possibly corresponds to TRBD2 (5 bases). Material: PBMCs or a T cell subset sorted from them (not recorded which). The receptor comes from an adult woman who had mild COVID-19 (a few samples of this study predate the infection). Cell type and time point are not known. The CDR3 protein is CAISQTKSSYNEQFF. CDR3 nucleotide sequence: TGTGCCATCAGCCAGACTAAATCATCCTACAATGAGCAGTTCTTC.